The present T cell receptor (beta chain) was sequenced within a study of cytomegalovirus exposure and HLA in healthy donors (dated by TCRdb to about 2017). Turning to the overall study: In an earlier analysis of several hundred of the donors, approximately 300 Gb of sequence data and 100 million or so unique TCR beta sequences from about 180 million T cells were reported. Alongside the repertoire data, information on donor age, sex, ethnicity and CMV serostatus was compiled. An early release that covered fewer than 750 HLA-typed donors contained around 300 gigabases of sequencing data and tens of millions of unique TCR sequences. Rather than using new phenotypic data, the later analysis identified candidate immune exposures from TCR beta sequences and from how often those sequences occurred across donors. To predict cytomegalovirus infection status, the study combined high-throughput TCR immunosequencing, statistical association of individual TCRs with disease status, and machine learning. Using immunosequencing, the study profiled T cell repertoires from 500 to 800 subjects and related those repertoires to cytomegalovirus serostatus. Among roughly 370 genotyped donors of the cohort, an average of around 240,000 unique TCR beta nucleotide sequences were sequenced per donor, roughly a sixth of them non-productive. Genome-wide SNP genotypes for about three fifths of the 666 donors were used in a later genetic analysis, which treated that subset as a discovery cohort. Along with the roughly 670-subject first cohort, a separate validation cohort of about 110 different subjects was used. A handful of DR-DQ haplotypes were treated as single units for association and clustering because of strong linkage in the cohort. Every repertoire in the discovery cohort had been generated on one and the same sequencing platform. Class I and class II HLA loci were covered by the typing at four-digit resolution. The number of donors typed differed by locus, with 629-630 for A, B, C, DRB1 and DQB1, 522 for DQA1, approximately 580 for DPA1, and some 440 for DPB1. The genetic ancestry cluster associated with self-reported Caucasian donors included over 65% of the 398 genotyped donors. To decide whether each TCR beta V gene segment behaved as functional or pseudogenic, an earlier analysis of several hundred of the donors relied on high-throughput TCR beta sequencing. The study aimed to test whether cataloging public T cell receptors could reveal signatures of past pathogen exposure. In a later analysis, previously published TCR beta repertoires from 500 to 750 donors were re-analyzed and high-resolution HLA genotyping was added so that TCR occurrence patterns could be studied.

Paper-wide results and their limitations: In the study, some 180 TCR beta chains were listed as associated with cytomegalovirus. A further reported finding was that TCR beta sequences accurately predicted the HLA-A and HLA-B alleles for most subjects in the first cohort. The only immune exposure information available for the cohort was CMV serostatus. The authors suggested that the approach could potentially be extended to other disease states and immunological phenotypes. Roughly uniform sequencing depth across donors was assumed in presence/absence analyses, although this assumption may not hold. This cohort had only TCR beta chains sequenced, and the lack of alpha or paired-chain data limited which features could be detected. In both the original and validation cohorts, the classifier was reported to diagnose cytomegalovirus status with high specificity and sensitivity. Correlated functional status among segregating V segments might be attributable to linkage disequilibrium, but an unknown experimental factor could not be ruled out. In a later genetic analysis, a missense DCLRE1C variant was associated with V-gene and J-gene trimming of TCR beta chains, and the association was replicated in an independent cohort. Most CMV-associated TCR beta chains appeared to be HLA-restricted in a later analysis, and the HLA associations seemed to be driven largely by CMV exposure. A later genetic analysis reported fewer N-insertions in productive TCRs among donors in an Asian-associated ancestry cluster than the roughly 620-donor mean. A group of highly shared sequence variants was considered likely to be a technical artifact of the sequencing pipeline. Because the 87-base-pair reads could not distinguish some IMGT-functional V segments, including TRBV6-2 and TRBV6-3, those segments were excluded. According to a later analysis, parvovirus B19, influenza, CMV and Epstein-Barr virus appeared linked to several top co-occurrence clusters. While some public TCRs were present in many individuals, most TCR sequences turned up only very rarely across donors. In a later analysis, HLA-associated TCR beta chains were found to be more clonally expanded and to have lower generation probabilities than equally common non-associated chains. At a false discovery rate of 0.05, a later analysis linked 16,000 or so TCR beta sequences to specific HLA alleles. Three of the identified cytomegalovirus-associated TCR beta chains were confirmed in vitro to be specific for cytomegalovirus antigens. When HLA alleles, especially DR and DQ, strongly co-occurred, attributing TCR associations to individual alleles was difficult. A later analysis found that TCR association rates varied across HLA loci, with DRB1 alleles showing the most associated TCRs and HLA-C alleles the fewest. The earlier analysis of approximately 560 of the donors excluded around 17 rarely observed V segments, including chromosome 9 orphons, because counts were too low. Broadly in line with IMGT annotations, most TCR beta V segments showed up in productive rearrangements about 87% or about 30% of the time in an earlier analysis of several hundred of the donors. Because HLA typing was missing for some donors at each locus, association tests included only the typed subset.

The cohort comprised several hundred healthy bone marrow donors. Cohort members were all nominally healthy when sampled, although unrecorded immune exposures were likely present. The donor tested CMV seropositive, placing the donor among the 289 seropositive members of the cohort. A peripheral blood sample was provided by each donor, and peripheral blood mononuclear cells were used for TCR beta sequencing. Genomic DNA was extracted from the blood cell samples with the Qiagen DNeasy Blood Extraction Kit. The receptor library was made with the immunoSEQ multiplex PCR assay. For the multiplex PCR, a mixture combining 60 forward primers for TCR Vbeta segments and 13 reverse primers for TCR Jbeta segments was used. The CDR3 region of rearranged TCR beta genes was amplified from genomic DNA with a multiplex PCR assay. The Illumina HiSeq System was used to sequence the amplified TCR beta libraries as 87-base-pair reads. Regarding the original processing steps: In a later analysis, roughly 80 million unique TCR beta chains were counted across the roughly 670 repertoires, and roughly 11 million of these chains were shared by at least two donors. A nearest-neighbor algorithm error-corrected the raw reads and collapsed the reads into unique sequences, merging closely related sequences to remove PCR and sequencing errors. CDR3 sequences were aligned to IMGT reference sequences to assign V, D and J gene segments. For a sequence to be retained, a match of at least six nucleotides to both a V gene segment and a J gene segment was required. Rearrangements were called productive when the CDR3 lacked stop codons and stayed in frame with V and J; all others were non-productive. CDR3 was defined according to IMGT convention as the region running from the second conserved V-encoded cysteine to the conserved J-encoded phenylalanine. Sequences without an unambiguous match to a single V gene segment were excluded from the earlier analysis of 500 to 700 of the donors. An earlier analysis of 550 to 650 of the donors classified V segments as functional when productive rearrangements were above 56.7% and as segregating when the standard deviation between donors was above 5%. To diagnose cytomegalovirus status from the catalog of TCR beta chain sequences, a statistical classification framework was built. In a later analysis, V and J genes were assigned by comparing TCR nucleotide sequences against IMGT/GENE-DB human TR gene sequences. In a later analysis, CDR3 sequences and most-parsimonious VDJ recombination scenarios were assigned using the TCRdist pipeline. A later analysis defined each TCR beta chain by its CDR3 amino acid sequence plus V-gene family, and excluded reads lacking a unique V-gene family. To address suspected cross-contamination and a sequencing artifact, a later analysis removed 550 to 750 highly shared, low-generation-probability nucleotide sequences. A later analysis calculated a clonal expansion index for each public chain from normalized within-repertoire ranks of inferred template counts. Generation probabilities in a later analysis came from a VDJ recombination model fitted to out-of-frame rearrangements, and those results were checked against IGoR. In a later analysis, TCR-TCR, TCR-HLA and TCR-CMV co-occurrence was scored with hypergeometric tests, and a repertoire-size bias correction was applied to TCR pairs. In a later analysis, false discovery rates were estimated by permuting HLA or CMV assignments 20 times. A later analysis grouped co-occurring TCRs with DBSCAN, adding TCRdist sequence similarity when clustering within HLA-allele-positive subsets. Repertoires with fewer than 30,000 or more than 120,000 public chains, plus five repertoires with anomalous nucleotide sharing, were excluded from co-occurrence clustering. The table comes from immuneACCESS by way of TCRdb, which keeps in-frame sequences with V and J called. Part of the clones is missing from these tables; in studies checked, under half for an unresolved V gene and the rest for unknown reasons. That table supplies the V and J calls and clone size; D and trimming were determined from the DNA. The sample includes approximately 75,000 clones, with 60% to 75% observed a single time. The top ten hold over 8.5% of the sample.

V is cut back by 11 bases and J by 2 bases, with 11 bases in the junction unmatched. The CDR1 and CDR2 encoded by the germline V gene are SNHLY and FYNNEI. The CDR3 measures 14 amino acids from cysteine to phenylalanine. Only the CDR3 portion is preserved as DNA: 42 bases, with reading frame beginning at the first base. The sample holds one count of this clone. Its antigen is still unknown. No base-level quality is on record; no much larger clone is a single base apart. Sequencing input: PBMCs. Recombination joined TRBV2 with TRBJ2-7, and 8 junctional nucleotides match TRBD1. This clonotype was obtained from a woman aged 60-75 years in good health and CMV-seropositive. CDR3 protein: CAGSDRDKTYEQYF. The nucleotides are TGTGCCGGGTCGGACAGGGATAAAACCTACGAGCAGTACTTC. The CDR3, completed at both ends by the reference TRBV2 and TRBJ2-7 genes, gives the full variable domain EPEVTQTPSHQVTQMGQEVILRCVPISNHLYFYWYRQILGQKVEFLVSFYNNEISEKSEIFDDQFSVERPDGSNFTLKIRSTKLEDSAMYFCAGSDRDKTYEQYFGPGTRLTVT.